This T cell receptor (beta chain) was observed in a study of cytomegalovirus exposure and HLA in healthy donors. Study outcomes and limitations: HLA alleles were associated with roughly 15,000 TCR beta sequences in a later analysis at 0.05 false discovery rate.

Amplification used 60 Vbeta primers and 13 Jbeta primers. Sequencing used immunoSEQ multiplex PCR; TCRdb keeps in-frame clones, though not all of them. The table lists some 100,000 clones, 73% of them singletons. Note on this clone: The antigen is not known.

The CDR3 sequence is 15 residues long. CDR1 SNHLY and CDR2 FYNNEI come from the germline V gene. Trimming removed 5 bases from V and 0 bases from J, with 8 bases in between. The receptor was derived from a man aged 40-50 years in good health and CMV-seronegative. Sequenced sample: PBMCs. The chain uses TRBV2 and TRBJ2-6; weak D call: TRBD1 (6 bases). CDR3 amino acids: CASSTRGSGANVLTF. As DNA, the CDR3 is TGTGCCAGCAGTACCAGGGGCTCTGGGGCCAACGTCCTGACTTTC.